What follows are 18 T cell receptor beta chains derived from one specimen sequenced in a study of cytomegalovirus exposure and HLA in healthy donors. A multiplex PCR was run with 60 Vbeta primers and 13 Jbeta primers. Profiling relied on immunoSEQ multiplex PCR, and the TCRdb table lists in-frame clones only, not all of them. This sample yields about 120,000 clones, of which around 79% are seen a single time; 1.5% belongs to the top ten. Sequenced material: PBMCs. All receptors come from a woman younger than 35 in good health and CMV-seronegative.

The chain carries TRBV5-4 and TRBJ2-3, with 13 bases identical to TRBD2. The CDR3 has 16 residues. Trimming removed 3 bases from V and 4 bases from J; junction bases left unmatched: 5. Germline V gene sequence: CDR1 SGHNT, CDR2 YYREEE (reference sequence). CDR3: CASSWTSGSSADTQYF. CDR3 nucleotides: TGTGCCAGCAGCTGGACTAGCGGGAGTTCGGCAGATACGCAGTATTTT. The whole variable domain, remainder taken from reference TRBV5-4 and TRBJ2-3, is ETGVTQSPTHLIKTRGQQVTLRCSSQSGHNTVSWYQQALGQGPQFIFQYYREEENGRGNFPPRFSGLQFPNYSSELNVNALELDDSALYLCASSWTSGSSADTQYFGPGTRLTVL.

This chain links TRBV27 with TRBJ2-1, with 10 bases lining up with TRBD2. The V gene's germline CDR1 is MNHEY and CDR2 SMNVEV (reference sequence). The trim removed 3 bases at V and 9 bases at J, leaving 8 bases unmatched. The CDR3 extends over 15 amino acids. The CDR3 reads CASSFMSGRASEQFF. The DNA for the CDR3 is TGTGCCAGCAGTTTCATGAGCGGGAGGGCCAGTGAGCAGTTCTTC.

The V and J genes are TRBV2 and TRBJ2-7; D may be TRBD2 (5 bases). The CDR3 contains 14 residues. CDR1 and CDR2 (germline): SNHLY, FYNNEI. Trimming pared 6 bases from V and 0 bases from J, leaving 12 bases between. CDR3 bases: TGTGCCAGCAGCGGGGAAGGAACCTCCTACGAGCAGTACTTC. It specifies CASSGEGTSYEQYF.

This clone has just one count. The genes are TRBV5-1 and TRBJ2-7; perhaps TRBD2 as D (5 bases). CDR3 length equals 15 residues. With 0 bases removed from V and 3 bases from J, the gap between germline ends came to 13 bases. The V gene's germline CDR1 is SGHRS and CDR2 YFSETQ. CDR3 amino acids: CASSLAGYKGYEQYF. CDR3 coding DNA: TGCGCCAGCAGCTTGGCGGGATATAAGGGCTACGAGCAGTACTTC.

This clone has more than one count but fewer than ten. CDR3 sequence (DNA): TGCGCCAGCAGCCACATAGGGGGCTCAGGTGGCTACACCTTC. Amino acids: CASSHIGGSGGYTF. This rearrangement joins TRBV4-1 to TRBJ1-2; the match to TRBD1 covers 7 bases. This CDR3 is 14 amino acids long. Looked up from germline, CDR1 is MGHRA and CDR2 is YSYEKL. With V trimmed by 3 bases and J by 7 bases, 8 bases remained unmatched.

The rearrangement joins TRBV5-1 to TRBJ2-7; possible D gene TRBD1, 6 bases. Trimming stripped 1 base from V and 5 bases from J, with 13 bases between. The CDR3 loop spans 14 amino acids. Germline V lookup: CDR1 SGHRS, CDR2 YFSETQ. The CDR3 sequence is CASSLSGSGDEQYF. The CDR3 region has the DNA TGCGCCAGCAGCTTGTCGGGGTCAGGGGACGAGCAGTACTTC.

Concerning this clone: The CDR3 does not close with the conserved phenylalanine or tryptophan, likely indicating a read error. The chain combines TRBV27 with TRBJ1-1; the match to TRBD1 covers 9 bases. The CDR3 is made up of 15 amino acids. The germline CDR1 and CDR2 sequences are MNHEY and SMNVEV (reference sequence). Unmatched junction bases numbered 8, after V lost 6 bases and J lost 3 bases. The CDR3 DNA is TGTGCCAGCAGCCTGCTCGGGACAGGGTACACTGAAGCTTTCTCT. This codes for CASSLLGTGYTEAFS.

The chain links TRBV7-3 to TRBJ1-6; D not certain. The CDR3 runs 13 residues. Germline V gene lookup returns CDR1 SGHTA and CDR2 FQGTGA. Trimming removed 0 bases at V and 9 bases at J, with 6 bases between. The CDR3 nucleotides read TGTGCCAGCAGCTTAACGGGGAGTTCACCCCTCCACTTT. Residues: CASSLTGSSPLHF.

The chain joins TRBV5-6 to TRBJ1-1, with 9 nucleotides matching TRBD1. Germline V lookup: CDR1 SGHDT, CDR2 YYEEEE. V was clipped by 2 bases and J by 2 bases; unmatched bases: 4. The CDR3 covers 15 residues. Here the CDR3 reads CASSFRTGVNTEAFF. CDR3 sequence (DNA): TGTGCCAGCAGCTTCCGGACAGGGGTCAACACTGAAGCTTTCTTT.

The genes are TRBV29-1 and TRBJ2-7; 12 positions match TRBD1. Germline V gene sequence: CDR1 SQVTM, CDR2 ANQGSEA. This CDR3 is built from 13 residues. V was clipped by 4 bases and J by 5 bases; unmatched bases: 3. This chain's CDR3 is CSVARDRGHEQYF. The CDR3 nucleotides read TGCAGCGTTGCCCGGGACAGGGGGCACGAGCAGTACTTC.

The chain joins TRBV15 to TRBJ2-7; 12 bases match TRBD2. V trimming: 5 bases; J trimming: 4 bases; junction bases outside the gene matches: 9. The germline gives CDR1 LNHNV, CDR2 YYDKDF (reference sequence). This CDR3 has 16 residues. CDR3 residues: CATSSHRLAGEYEQYF. Here the CDR3 DNA reads TGTGCCACCAGCTCTCACCGACTAGCGGGAGAGTACGAGCAGTACTTC.

This clone was detected a few times. This chain joins TRBV18 and TRBJ1-6; D is ambiguous. The CDR3 covers 13 residues. The germline V gene encodes CDR1 KGHSH and CDR2 LQKENI. V was shortened by 10 bases and J by 6 bases, with 13 bases between the two germline ends. CDR3 sequence (DNA): TGTGCCACCAGCGGCGCTCCTAATTCACCCCTCCACTTT. Residues: CATSGAPNSPLHF.

Regarding this clone: The conserved closing phenylalanine or tryptophan is absent in this CDR3, likely reflecting a read error. The chain links TRBV6-5 to TRBJ1-6; 9 nucleotides match TRBD1. Per germline, CDR1 MNHEY and CDR2 SVGAGI. Trimming at V came to 8 bases and at J to 7 bases, leaving 6 bases not matched to a gene. The length of the CDR3 is 14 residues. CDR3 sequence: CASSLQGANSPLHL. The CDR3 bases are TGTGCCAGCTCCCTACAGGGGGCCAATTCACCCCTCCACCTT.

The chain combines TRBV7-9 with TRBJ1-1; D might be TRBD1 (6 bases). Per germline, CDR1 SEHNR and CDR2 FQNEAQ (reference sequence). The V gene lost 0 bases and the J gene lost 3 bases, with 11 bases spanning the gap. The CDR3 is 15 amino acids. CDR3 bases: TGTGCCAGCAGCTTAGCGCGTTCAGGGGACACTGAAGCTTTCTTT. As protein: CASSLARSGDTEAFF.

This clone occurred once. The chain is built from TRBV7-8 and TRBJ2-2, with 7 bases lining up with TRBD2. V shed 4 bases and J 8 bases; nucleotides not matched to a gene: 13. Germline assignment: CDR1 SGHVS and CDR2 FQNEAQ. The CDR3 is made up of 16 amino acids. In DNA, the CDR3 is TGTGCCAGCAGCTCCGATTTTACGCCGCGGGGGGGGGAGCTGTTTTTT. It is translated as CASSSDFTPRGGELFF.

The V and J genes are TRBV19 and TRBJ1-6; tentative D call: TRBD1 (5 bases). V lost 5 bases and J lost 10, with 12 bases in between. The germline V gene has CDR1 LNHDA and CDR2 SQIVND (reference sequence). This CDR3 has 13 residues. The CDR3 region is CASSPGGKSPLHF. As DNA, the CDR3 is TGTGCCAGTAGTCCCGGGGGGAAGTCACCCCTCCACTTT.

V and J are TRBV29-1 and TRBJ2-7; 8 bases fit TRBD1. This CDR3 has 15 amino acids. V lost 1 base and J lost 4; bases outside the gene matches: 9. From germline, CDR1 is SQVTM and CDR2 ANQGSEA. Here the CDR3 reads CSVEVPGGALYEQYF. CDR3 nucleotide sequence: TGCAGCGTTGAAGTCCCAGGGGGCGCCTTGTACGAGCAGTACTTC.

The chain is built from TRBV4-2 and TRBJ2-1; no clear D. The V gene lost 4 bases and the J gene lost 8 bases, with 12 bases spanning the gap. The germline V gene has CDR1 LGHNA and CDR2 YNFKEQ. The CDR3 runs 13 residues. CDR3 sequence (DNA): TGTGCCAGCAGCCCGAGCCCCATCCATGAGCAGTTCTTC. Encoded protein: CASSPSPIHEQFF.